This T cell receptor beta chain was documented in a study of blood T cell repertoires in COVID-19. CDR3 length equals 16 residues. The germline CDR1 and CDR2 sequences are MNHEY and SMNVEV (reference sequence). Trimming stripped 4 bases from V and 5 bases from J, with 19 bases between. This clone was recorded once. Participants were aged about 18 to 90 years, lived in 24 US areas, and enrolled virtually. Recovered status in Cohort 3 required two negative PCRs, clearance, or symptom resolution. Assay: immunoSEQ multiplex PCR; the TCRdb copy retains only in-frame clones and omits some. This table has approximately 130,000 clones, 75% to 90% appearing once.

The TCR comes from a woman in her forties or fifties who had recovered from COVID-19. The rearrangement links TRBV27 to TRBJ2-3; D possibly corresponds to TRBD2 (7 bases). Sequenced sample: PBMCs or T cells enriched from blood (not recorded which). The CDR3: CASSYYWGGDRDTQYF. The CDR3, as DNA: TGTGCCAGCAGTTACTACTGGGGGGGCGATAGAGATACGCAGTATTTT.